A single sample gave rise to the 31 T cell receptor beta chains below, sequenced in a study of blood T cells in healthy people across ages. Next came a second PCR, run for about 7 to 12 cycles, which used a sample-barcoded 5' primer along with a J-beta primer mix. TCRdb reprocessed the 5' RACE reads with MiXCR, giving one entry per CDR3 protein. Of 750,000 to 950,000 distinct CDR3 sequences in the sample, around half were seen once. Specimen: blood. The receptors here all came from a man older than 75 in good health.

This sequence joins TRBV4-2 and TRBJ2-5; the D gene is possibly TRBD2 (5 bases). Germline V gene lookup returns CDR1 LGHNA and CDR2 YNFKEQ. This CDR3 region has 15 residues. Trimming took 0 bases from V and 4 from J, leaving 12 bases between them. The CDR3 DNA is TGTGCCAGCAGCCAAGAGCGAGGGAACGGAGAGACCCAGTACTTC. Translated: CASSQERGNGETQYF.

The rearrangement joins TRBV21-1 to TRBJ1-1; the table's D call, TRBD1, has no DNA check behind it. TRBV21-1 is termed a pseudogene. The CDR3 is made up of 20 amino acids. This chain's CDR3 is CASSKLQGPHLIRRNTEAFF. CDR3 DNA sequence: TGTGCCAGCAGCAAACTCCAGGGACCCCATCTCATCCGAAGGAACACTGAAGCTTTCTTT.

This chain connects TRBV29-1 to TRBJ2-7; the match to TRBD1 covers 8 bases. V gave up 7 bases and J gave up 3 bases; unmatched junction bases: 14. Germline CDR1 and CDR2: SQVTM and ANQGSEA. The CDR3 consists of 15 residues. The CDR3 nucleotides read TGCAGCGGTCAGGGGGCAACCTTCCCCAACTACGAGCAGTACTTC. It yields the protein CSGQGATFPNYEQYF.

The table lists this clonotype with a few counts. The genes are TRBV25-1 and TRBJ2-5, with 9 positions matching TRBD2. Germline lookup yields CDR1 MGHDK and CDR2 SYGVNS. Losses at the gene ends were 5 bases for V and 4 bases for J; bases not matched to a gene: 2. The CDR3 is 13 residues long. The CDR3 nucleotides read TGTGCCAGCAGTATTAGCGGGGGAGAGACCCAGTACTTC. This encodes CASSISGGETQYF. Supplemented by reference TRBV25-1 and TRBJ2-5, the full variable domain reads EADIYQTPRYLVIGTGKKITLECSQTMGHDKMYWYQQDPGMELHLIHYSYGVNSTEKGDLSSESTVSRIRTEHFPLTLESARPSHTSQYLCASSISGGETQYFGPGTRLLVL.

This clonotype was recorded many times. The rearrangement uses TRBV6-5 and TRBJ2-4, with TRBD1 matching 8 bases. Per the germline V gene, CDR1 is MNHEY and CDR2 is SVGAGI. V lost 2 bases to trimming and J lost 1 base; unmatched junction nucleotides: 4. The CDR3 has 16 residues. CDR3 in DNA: TGTGCCAGCAGTTACGGGCAGGGGGCGGCCAAAAACATTCAGTACTTC. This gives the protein CASSYGQGAAKNIQYF.

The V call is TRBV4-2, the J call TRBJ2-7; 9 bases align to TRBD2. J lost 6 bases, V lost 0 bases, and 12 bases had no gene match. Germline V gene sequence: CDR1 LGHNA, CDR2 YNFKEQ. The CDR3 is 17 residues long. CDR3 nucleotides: TGTGCCAGCAGCCAAGAGGGGGCCTCGTTAGCGGGAGTCGAGCAGTACTTC. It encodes CASSQEGASLAGVEQYF.

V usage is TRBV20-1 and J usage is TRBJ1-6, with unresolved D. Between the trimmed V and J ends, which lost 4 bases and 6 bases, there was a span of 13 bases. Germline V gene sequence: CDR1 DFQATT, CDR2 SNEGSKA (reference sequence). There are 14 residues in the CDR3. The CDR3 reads CSAKEGWVNSPLHF. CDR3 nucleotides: TGCAGTGCTAAGGAAGGGTGGGTTAATTCACCCCTCCACTTT.

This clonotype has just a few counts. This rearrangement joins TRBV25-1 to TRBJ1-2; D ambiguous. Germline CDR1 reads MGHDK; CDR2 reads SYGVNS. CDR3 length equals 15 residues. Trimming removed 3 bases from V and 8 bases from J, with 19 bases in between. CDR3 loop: CASSDFDDYLPGYTF. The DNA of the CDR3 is TGTGCCAGCAGTGATTTCGACGACTACCTACCGGGCTACACCTTC.

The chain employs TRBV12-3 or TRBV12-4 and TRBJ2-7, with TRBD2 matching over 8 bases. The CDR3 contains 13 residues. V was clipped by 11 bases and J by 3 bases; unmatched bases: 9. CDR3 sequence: CASHAGGNYEQYF. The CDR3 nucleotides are TGTGCCTCACACGCGGGGGGAAACTACGAGCAGTACTTC.

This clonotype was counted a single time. The CDR3 here is CASSLRDLETAQYF. The DNA for the CDR3 is TGCGCCAGCAGCCTCCGGGACTTAGAGACGGCCCAGTACTTC. V usage is TRBV5-1 and J usage is TRBJ2-5; weak D call: TRBD2 (6 bases). CDR1 and CDR2 (germline): SGHRS, YFSETQ. V lost 4 bases to trimming and J lost 9 bases, with 19 bases between them. The CDR3 has 14 residues.

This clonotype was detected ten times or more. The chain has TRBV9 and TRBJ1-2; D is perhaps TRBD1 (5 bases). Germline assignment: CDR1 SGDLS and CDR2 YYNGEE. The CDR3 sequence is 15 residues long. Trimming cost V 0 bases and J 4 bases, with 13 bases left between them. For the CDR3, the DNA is TGTGCCAGCAGCGTAGTCGGGGGGAGCGGCTATGGCTACACCTTC. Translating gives CASSVVGGSGYGYTF.

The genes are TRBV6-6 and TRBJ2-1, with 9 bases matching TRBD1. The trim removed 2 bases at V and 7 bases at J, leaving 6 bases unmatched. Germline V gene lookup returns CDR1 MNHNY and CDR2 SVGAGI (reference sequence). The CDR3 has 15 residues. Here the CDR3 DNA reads TGTGCCAGCAGTTACGCGGGGGACAGGGCGAATGAGCAGTTCTTC. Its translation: CASSYAGDRANEQFF.

The CDR3 loop reads CASIQFPGQSGEQYF. CDR3 sequence (DNA): TGTGCCAGCATTCAATTTCCGGGACAGTCAGGAGAGCAGTACTTC. This chain joins TRBV6-1 and TRBJ2-7; 7 nucleotides match TRBD1. The V and J ends lost 7 bases and 7 bases, in that order; junction bases with no gene match: 16. This CDR3 is built from 15 residues. Germline CDR1 is MNHNS and CDR2 is SASEGT.

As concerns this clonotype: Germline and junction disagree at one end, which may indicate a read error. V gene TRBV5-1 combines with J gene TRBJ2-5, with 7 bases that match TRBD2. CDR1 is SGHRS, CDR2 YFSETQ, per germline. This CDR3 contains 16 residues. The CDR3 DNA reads TGCGCCAACAGCTCCTGGTCTAGCGGAGATCAAGAGACCCAGTACTTC. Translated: CANSSWSSGDQETQYF.

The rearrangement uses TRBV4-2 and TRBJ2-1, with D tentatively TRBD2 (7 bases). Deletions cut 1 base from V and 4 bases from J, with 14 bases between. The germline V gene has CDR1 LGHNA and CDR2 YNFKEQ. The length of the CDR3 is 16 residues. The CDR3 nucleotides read TGTGCCAGCAGCCAAGGGGGGCTAGCGGTGTACAATGAGCAGTTCTTC. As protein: CASSQGGLAVYNEQFF.

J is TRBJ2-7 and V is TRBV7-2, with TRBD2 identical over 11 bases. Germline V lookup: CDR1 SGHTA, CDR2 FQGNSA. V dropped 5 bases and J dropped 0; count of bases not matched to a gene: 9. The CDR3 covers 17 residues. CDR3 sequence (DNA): TGTGCCAGCAGCCTGCGGGGGACTAGCGGATTCTCCTACGAGCAGTACTTC. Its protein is CASSLRGTSGFSYEQYF.

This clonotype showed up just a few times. CDR3 loop: CASSETGGVNNEQFF. CDR3 DNA sequence: TGCGCCAGCAGCGAAACAGGGGGCGTAAACAATGAGCAGTTCTTC. V usage is TRBV5-1 and J usage is TRBJ2-1; TRBD1 agrees at 9 bases. V gave up 4 bases and J gave up 5 bases; unmatched junction bases: 7. The CDR3 consists of 15 residues. The germline CDR1 and CDR2 sequences are SGHRS and YFSETQ.

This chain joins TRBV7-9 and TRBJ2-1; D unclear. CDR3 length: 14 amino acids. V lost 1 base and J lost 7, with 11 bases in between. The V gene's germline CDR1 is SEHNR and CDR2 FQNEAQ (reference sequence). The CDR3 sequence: CASSLGAVGNEQFF. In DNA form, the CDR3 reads TGTGCCAGCAGCTTAGGGGCGGTTGGAAATGAGCAGTTCTTC.

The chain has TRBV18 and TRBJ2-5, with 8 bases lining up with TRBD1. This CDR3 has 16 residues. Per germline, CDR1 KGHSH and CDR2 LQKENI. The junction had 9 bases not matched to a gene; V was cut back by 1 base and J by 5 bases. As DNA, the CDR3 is TGTGCCAGCTCACCACTTCAGGGGGCGCGTGGGGAGACCCAGTACTTC. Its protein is CASSPLQGARGETQYF.

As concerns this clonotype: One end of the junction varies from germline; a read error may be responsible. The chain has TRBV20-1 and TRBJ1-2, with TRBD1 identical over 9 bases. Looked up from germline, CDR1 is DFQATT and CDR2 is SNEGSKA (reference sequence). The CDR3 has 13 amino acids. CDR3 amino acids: CSTRDQTGGGYTF. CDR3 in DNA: TGCAGTACTAGAGATCAGACAGGGGGGGGCTACACCTTC.

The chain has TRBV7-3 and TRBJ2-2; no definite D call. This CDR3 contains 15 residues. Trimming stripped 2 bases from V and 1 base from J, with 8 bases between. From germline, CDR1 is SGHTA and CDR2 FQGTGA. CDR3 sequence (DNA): TGTGCCAGCAGCTTACTTCCGGGGAACACCGGGGAGCTGTTTTTT. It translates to CASSLLPGNTGELFF.

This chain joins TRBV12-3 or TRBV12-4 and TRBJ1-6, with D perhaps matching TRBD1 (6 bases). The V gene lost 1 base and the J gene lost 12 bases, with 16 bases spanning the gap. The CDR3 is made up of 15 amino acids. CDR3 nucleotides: TGTGCCAGCAGTTTAGGTTCCCAGGGGCCGGTACCCCTCCACTTT. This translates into CASSLGSQGPVPLHF.

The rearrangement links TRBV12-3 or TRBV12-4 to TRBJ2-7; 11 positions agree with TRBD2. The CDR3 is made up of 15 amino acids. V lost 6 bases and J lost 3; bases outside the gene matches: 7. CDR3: CASSWVAGGSYEQYF. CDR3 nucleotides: TGTGCCAGCAGCTGGGTAGCGGGAGGGAGCTACGAGCAGTACTTC.

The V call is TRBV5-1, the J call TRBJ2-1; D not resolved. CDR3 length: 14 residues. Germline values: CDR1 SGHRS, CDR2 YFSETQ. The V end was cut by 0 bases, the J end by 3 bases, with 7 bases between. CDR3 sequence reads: CASSLDGRYNEQFF. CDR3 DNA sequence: TGCGCCAGCAGCTTGGATGGCCGCTACAATGAGCAGTTCTTC.

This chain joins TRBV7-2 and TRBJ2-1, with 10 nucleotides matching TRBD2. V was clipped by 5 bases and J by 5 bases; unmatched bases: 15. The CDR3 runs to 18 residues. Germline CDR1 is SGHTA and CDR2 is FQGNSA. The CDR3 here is CASSRHSGSGGPDNEQFF. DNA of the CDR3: TGTGCCAGCAGCCGGCACTCAGGTAGCGGGGGGCCGGACAATGAGCAGTTCTTC.

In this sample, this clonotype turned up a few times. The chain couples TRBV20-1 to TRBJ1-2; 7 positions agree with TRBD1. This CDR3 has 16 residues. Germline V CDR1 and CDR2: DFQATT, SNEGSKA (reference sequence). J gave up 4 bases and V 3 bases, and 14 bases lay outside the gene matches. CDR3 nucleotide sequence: TGCAGTGCTAGCCGCCAAGGGACAGCTAATTCCTATGGCTACACCTTC. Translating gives CSASRQGTANSYGYTF.

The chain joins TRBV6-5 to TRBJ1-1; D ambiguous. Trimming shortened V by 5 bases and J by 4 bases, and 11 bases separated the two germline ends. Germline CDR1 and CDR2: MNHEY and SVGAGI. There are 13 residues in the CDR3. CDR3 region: CASSDNDGTEAFF. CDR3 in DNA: TGTGCCAGCAGTGACAATGACGGCACTGAAGCTTTCTTT.

The DNA of the CDR3 is TGTGCCAGCACGGCAATAGGGATCAGCGAGCAGTACTTC. Residues: CASTAIGISEQYF. The chain carries TRBV2 and TRBJ2-7; no firm D call. V lost 7 bases to trimming and J lost 6 bases, with 16 bases between them. Germline CDR1 reads SNHLY; CDR2 reads FYNNEI. The CDR3 loop spans 13 amino acids.

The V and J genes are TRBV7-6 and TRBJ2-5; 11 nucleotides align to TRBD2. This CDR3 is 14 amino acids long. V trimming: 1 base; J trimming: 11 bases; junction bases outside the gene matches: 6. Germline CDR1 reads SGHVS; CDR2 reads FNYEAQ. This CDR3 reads CASSLGGTSGEQYF. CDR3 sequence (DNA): TGTGCCAGCAGCTTAGGGGGGACTAGCGGAGAGCAGTACTTC.

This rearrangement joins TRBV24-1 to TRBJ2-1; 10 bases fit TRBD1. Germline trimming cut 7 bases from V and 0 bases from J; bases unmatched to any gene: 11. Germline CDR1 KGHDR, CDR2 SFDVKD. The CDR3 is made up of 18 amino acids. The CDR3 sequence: CATSGQPGQGSSYNEQFF. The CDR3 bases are TGTGCCACCAGCGGCCAACCGGGACAGGGGAGCTCCTACAATGAGCAGTTCTTC.

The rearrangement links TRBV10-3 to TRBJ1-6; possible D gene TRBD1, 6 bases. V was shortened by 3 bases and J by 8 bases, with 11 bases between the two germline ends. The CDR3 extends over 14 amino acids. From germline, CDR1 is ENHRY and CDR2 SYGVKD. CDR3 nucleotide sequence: TGTGCCATCAGTGATAAGGGGGGCGATTCACCCCTCCACTTT. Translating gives CAISDKGGDSPLHF.